The next 3 T cell receptor beta chains were all read from a single sample in a study of cytomegalovirus exposure and HLA in healthy donors (dated by TCRdb to 2015 to 2018). The library came from the immunoSEQ multiplex PCR assay. The multiplex PCR relied on a mix of 60 forward primers for TCR Vbeta segments and 13 reverse primers for TCR Jbeta segments. TCRdb obtained this table from immuneACCESS and retained in-frame rearrangements with V and J assigned. These tables miss some clones; where compared with another copy, unresolved V genes account for less than half of the shortfall, and the remainder is unexplained. For this sample the table gives under 300,000 clones, of which about 86% were detected only once. The top ten hold 7% to 9% of the sample. Sequencing input: PBMCs. The receptor source for this set is a woman aged 60-75 years in good health and CMV-seropositive.

The genes are TRBV15 and TRBJ1-5; D possibly corresponds to TRBD1 (6 bases). V shed 6 bases and J shed 4 bases, with 16 bases lying between them. Germline CDR1 is LNHNV and CDR2 is YYDKDF (reference sequence). The CDR3 is made up of 15 amino acids. DNA of the CDR3: TGTGCCACCAGGGACAGTCAATTTTCGAATCAGCCCCAGCATTTT. Translated, it gives CATRDSQFSNQPQHF.

This clone was observed once. The chain recombines TRBV30 with TRBJ2-3; D is possibly TRBD2 (7 bases). The CDR3 has 15 residues. V lost 0 bases to trimming and J lost 2 bases, with 12 bases between them. Germline CDR1 is GTSNPN and CDR2 is SVGIG (reference sequence). The CDR3 sequence is CAWSVGGDSTDTQYF. The CDR3, as DNA: TGTGCCTGGAGTGTAGGGGGGGACTCCACAGATACGCAGTATTTT.

The chain has TRBV18 and TRBJ2-2; 8 bases match TRBD2. The CDR3 contains 15 residues. V lost 5 bases and J lost 4; bases outside the gene matches: 6. Germline V gene sequence: CDR1 KGHSH, CDR2 LQKENI. The DNA for the CDR3 is TGTGCCAGCTCATCGCGGGAGGTGGGCACCGGGGAGCTGTTTTTT. This gives the protein CASSSREVGTGELFF.